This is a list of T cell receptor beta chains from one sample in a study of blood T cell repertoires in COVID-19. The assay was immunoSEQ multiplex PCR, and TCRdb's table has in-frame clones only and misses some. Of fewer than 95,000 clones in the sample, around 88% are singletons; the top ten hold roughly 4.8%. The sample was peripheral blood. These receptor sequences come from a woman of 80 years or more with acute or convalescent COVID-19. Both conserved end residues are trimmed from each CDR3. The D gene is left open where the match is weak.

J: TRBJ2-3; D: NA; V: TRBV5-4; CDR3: ASSPATGKGTDTQY
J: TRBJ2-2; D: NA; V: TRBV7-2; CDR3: ASSLGYRDTGELF
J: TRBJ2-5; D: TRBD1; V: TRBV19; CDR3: ASSLTGDETQY
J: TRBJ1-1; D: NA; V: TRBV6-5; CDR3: ASTGHGNTEAF
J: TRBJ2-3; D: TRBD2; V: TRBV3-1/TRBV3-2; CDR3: ASSQRGDTDTQY
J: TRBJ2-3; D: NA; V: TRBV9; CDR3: ASSVGGYSTDTQY
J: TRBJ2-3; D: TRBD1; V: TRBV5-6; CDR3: ASSAGQGFADTQY
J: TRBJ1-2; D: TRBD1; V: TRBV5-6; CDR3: ASSLGTGSGYT
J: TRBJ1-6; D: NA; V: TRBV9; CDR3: ASWGDRSYNSPLH
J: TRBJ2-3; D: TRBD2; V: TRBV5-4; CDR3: ASSFGTSGGADTQY
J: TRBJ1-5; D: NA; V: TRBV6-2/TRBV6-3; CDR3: ASSYSIVGGGQPQH
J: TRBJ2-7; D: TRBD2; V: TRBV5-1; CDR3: ASSLTAGGGYEQY
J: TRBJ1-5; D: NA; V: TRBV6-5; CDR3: ASTFWLNQPQH
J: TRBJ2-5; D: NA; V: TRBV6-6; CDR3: ASSKRQGGWKETQY
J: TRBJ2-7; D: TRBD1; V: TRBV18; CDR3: ASSPQGQGAEQY
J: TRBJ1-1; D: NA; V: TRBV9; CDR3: ASSVDGNTEAF
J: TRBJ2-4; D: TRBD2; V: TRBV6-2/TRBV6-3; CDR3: ASSLSGGKNIQY
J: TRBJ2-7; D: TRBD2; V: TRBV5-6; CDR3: ASSPGGGSYEQY
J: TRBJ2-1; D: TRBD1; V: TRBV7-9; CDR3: ASSFFSRTGGVDEQF
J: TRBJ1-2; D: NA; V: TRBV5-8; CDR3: ASSVLWYGYT
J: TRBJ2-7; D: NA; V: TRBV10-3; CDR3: AISEYGGRGDEQY
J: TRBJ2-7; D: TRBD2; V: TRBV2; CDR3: ATQRERKNYEQY
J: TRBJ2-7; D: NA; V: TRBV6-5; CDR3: ASSYREHYEQY
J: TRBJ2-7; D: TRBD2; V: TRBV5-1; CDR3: ASSSPRASGSYEQY
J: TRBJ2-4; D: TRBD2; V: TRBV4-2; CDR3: ASSQVTGTTENIQY
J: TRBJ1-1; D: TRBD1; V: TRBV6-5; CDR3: ASSRQGTNTEAF
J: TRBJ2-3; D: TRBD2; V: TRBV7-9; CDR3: ASSLEGLDTDTQY
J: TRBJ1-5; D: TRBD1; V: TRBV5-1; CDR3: ASSPLWTGKEGQPQH
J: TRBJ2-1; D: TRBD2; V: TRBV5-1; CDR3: ASSPLAGGSYNEQF
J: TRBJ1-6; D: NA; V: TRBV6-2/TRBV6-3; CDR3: ASSYEGGQNSPLH
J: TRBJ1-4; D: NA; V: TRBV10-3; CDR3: ASQAGVSNEKLF
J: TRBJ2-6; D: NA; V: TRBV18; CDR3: ASSPGLLSGANVLT
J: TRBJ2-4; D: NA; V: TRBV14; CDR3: ASSQDRARNIQY
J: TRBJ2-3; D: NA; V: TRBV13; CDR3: ASSLTGDTQY
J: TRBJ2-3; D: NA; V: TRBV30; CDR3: AWSITGRSTDTQY
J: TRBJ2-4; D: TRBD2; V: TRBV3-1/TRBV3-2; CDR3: ASSQDARLAGGRAKNIQY
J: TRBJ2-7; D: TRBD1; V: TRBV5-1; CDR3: ASSPGQGYSYEQY
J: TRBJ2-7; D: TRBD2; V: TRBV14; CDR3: ASSQGTSGNRREQY
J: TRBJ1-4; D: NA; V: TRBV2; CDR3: ASSGTALGATNEKLF
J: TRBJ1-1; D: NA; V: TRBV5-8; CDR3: ASSLSRGANTEAF
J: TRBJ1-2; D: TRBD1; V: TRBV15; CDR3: ATSRDRQGKYYGYT
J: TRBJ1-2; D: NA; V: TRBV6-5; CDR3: ATRESYGYT
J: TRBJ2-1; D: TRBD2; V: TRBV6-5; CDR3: ASMASGRGEQF
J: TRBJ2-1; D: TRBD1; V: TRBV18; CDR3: ASSPLGQVLSYNEQF
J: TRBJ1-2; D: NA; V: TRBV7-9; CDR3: ASSLTRQGRGYT
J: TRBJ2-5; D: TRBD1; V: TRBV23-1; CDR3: ASSQSRDREETQY